This is a list of T cell receptor beta chains from one sample in a study of blood T cell repertoires in COVID-19. Profiled with immunoSEQ multiplex PCR; TCRdb holds only in-frame clones, not every one. The sample yields about 170,000 clones, over 75% seen once. The sample taken for sequencing was peripheral blood. The receptors originated from a man aged 60 to 75 who had recovered from COVID-19. CDR3s include the opening cysteine and the closing phenylalanine or tryptophan. A D gene is named only where the DNA matches it firmly. Clone size appears in some rows only: once, few, many, or a class for an expanded clone.

D gene: TRBD1; J gene: TRBJ2-7; clone size: -; V gene: TRBV7-7; CDR3 DNA: TGTGCTAGCAGCCAAGAGGGACAGGGGAGGAACGAGCAGTACTTC; CDR3 protein: CASSQEGQGRNEQYF
D gene: -; J gene: TRBJ2-7; clone size: -; V gene: TRBV6-6; CDR3 DNA: TGTGCCAGCAGTTACTCACAGGCCCGTTCTTACGAGCAGTACTTC; CDR3 protein: CASSYSQARSYEQYF
D gene: TRBD2; J gene: TRBJ2-2; clone size: -; V gene: TRBV29-1; CDR3 DNA: TGCAGCGTTGCCACTAGCGGGGGTACCGGGGAGCTGTTTTTT; CDR3 protein: CSVATSGGTGELFF
D gene: TRBD1; J gene: TRBJ1-5; clone size: -; V gene: TRBV19; CDR3 DNA: TGTGCCAGTGCGGGACGACAGGGAGTACCGGGGCAGCCCCAGCATTTT; CDR3 protein: CASAGRQGVPGQPQHF
D gene: TRBD1; J gene: TRBJ2-3; clone size: -; V gene: TRBV9; CDR3 DNA: TGTGCCAGCAGCGCCTTCGGGACAGGGGAGAAAACAGATACGCAGTATTTT; CDR3 protein: CASSAFGTGEKTDTQYF
D gene: TRBD1; J gene: TRBJ1-4; clone size: -; V gene: TRBV5-1; CDR3 DNA: TGCGCCAGCAGCTTGGCGCGACAGGGAGGCGAAAAACTGTTTTTT; CDR3 protein: CASSLARQGGEKLFF
D gene: TRBD1; J gene: TRBJ1-2; clone size: -; V gene: TRBV2; CDR3 DNA: TGTGCCAGCAGACTGACAGGGACGGACTATGGCTACACCTTC; CDR3 protein: CASRLTGTDYGYTF
D gene: TRBD1; J gene: TRBJ2-7; clone size: few; V gene: TRBV7-9; CDR3 DNA: TGTGCCAGCAGCTTGAGGGACAGGGACGAGCAGTACTTC; CDR3 protein: CASSLRDRDEQYF
D gene: -; J gene: TRBJ2-3; clone size: -; V gene: TRBV4-3; CDR3 DNA: TGCGCCAGCAGCCAATCAGAACAGGGTGGCACGCAGTATTTT; CDR3 protein: CASSQSEQGGTQYF
D gene: -; J gene: TRBJ1-5; clone size: -; V gene: TRBV2; CDR3 DNA: TGTGCCAGCAGTGATCTTAGTCAGCCCCAGCATTTT; CDR3 protein: CASSDLSQPQHF
D gene: TRBD1; J gene: TRBJ1-5; clone size: -; V gene: TRBV5-8; CDR3 DNA: TGTGCCAGCGGCGGGACAGGGGCTTCCGATCAGCCCCAGCATTTT; CDR3 protein: CASGGTGASDQPQHF
D gene: -; J gene: TRBJ1-2; clone size: -; V gene: TRBV5-1; CDR3 DNA: TGCGCCAGCAGCACGCTCCAGGGATCAAATAACTATGGCTACACCTTC; CDR3 protein: CASSTLQGSNNYGYTF
D gene: -; J gene: TRBJ2-3; clone size: few; V gene: TRBV18; CDR3 DNA: TGTGCCAGCTCACCACCGAACACAGCTGCTAGCACAGATACGCAGTATTTT; CDR3 protein: CASSPPNTAASTDTQYF
D gene: -; J gene: TRBJ1-6; clone size: -; V gene: TRBV9; CDR3 DNA: TGTGCCAGCAGCGTATCCCCCGGGAATTCACCCCTCCACTTT; CDR3 protein: CASSVSPGNSPLHF
D gene: TRBD1; J gene: TRBJ1-5; clone size: -; V gene: TRBV27; CDR3 DNA: TGTGCCAGCAGTGGGACAGGGGCTGCTCAGCCCCAGCATTTT; CDR3 protein: CASSGTGAAQPQHF
D gene: -; J gene: TRBJ1-3; clone size: once; V gene: TRBV5-6; CDR3 DNA: TGTGCCAGCAGCTTGTTCGGGGCTGGAAACACCATATATTTT; CDR3 protein: CASSLFGAGNTIYF
D gene: -; J gene: TRBJ1-5; clone size: -; V gene: TRBV6-5; CDR3 DNA: TGTGCCAGCCGGAGTCTCGGCAATCAGCCCCAGCATTTT; CDR3 protein: CASRSLGNQPQHF
D gene: TRBD1; J gene: TRBJ1-2; clone size: -; V gene: TRBV25-1; CDR3 DNA: TGTGCCAGCAGGAAGACAGGGGATAGCTATGGCTACACCTTC; CDR3 protein: CASRKTGDSYGYTF
D gene: TRBD1; J gene: TRBJ1-1; clone size: -; V gene: TRBV5-5; CDR3 DNA: TGTGCCAGCAGGCCGGGACAGGGGCCGACTGAAGCTTTCTTT; CDR3 protein: CASRPGQGPTEAFF
D gene: -; J gene: TRBJ1-1; clone size: -; V gene: TRBV6-5; CDR3 DNA: TGTGCCAGCAGTTACTCGAATTTTGCAGTGAACACTGAAGCTTTCTTT; CDR3 protein: CASSYSNFAVNTEAFF
D gene: -; J gene: TRBJ2-1; clone size: -; V gene: TRBV25-1; CDR3 DNA: TGTGCCAGCAGTGAGGCGGGACAGCATGAGCAGTTCTTC; CDR3 protein: CASSEAGQHEQFF
D gene: TRBD2; J gene: TRBJ2-5; clone size: -; V gene: TRBV4-2; CDR3 DNA: TGTGCCAGCAGCCAAGAAGTGCCTGGCGGGGGGGCAGAGACCCAGTACTTC; CDR3 protein: CASSQEVPGGGAETQYF
D gene: -; J gene: TRBJ1-2; clone size: once; V gene: TRBV7-9; CDR3 DNA: TGTGCCAGCAGCTCCAGGGTTATCCCGACGGGCTTC; CDR3 protein: CASSSRVIPTGF
D gene: -; J gene: TRBJ2-3; clone size: -; V gene: TRBV11-2; CDR3 DNA: TGTGCCAGCAGCCCAGGATTGGCAACAGATACGCAGTATTTT; CDR3 protein: CASSPGLATDTQYF
D gene: -; J gene: TRBJ2-3; clone size: -; V gene: TRBV10-3; CDR3 DNA: TGTGCCATCAGTGTCAGGGACACTACAGATACGCAGTATTTT; CDR3 protein: CAISVRDTTDTQYF
D gene: TRBD1; J gene: TRBJ1-5; clone size: -; V gene: TRBV6-2/TRBV6-3; CDR3 DNA: TGTGCCAGCAGCCCTACAGGGGCCAGTAGCAATCAGCCCCAGCATTTT; CDR3 protein: CASSPTGASSNQPQHF
D gene: -; J gene: TRBJ1-1; clone size: -; V gene: TRBV30; CDR3 DNA: TGTGCCTGGAGTGCGGCCAGGGGAGCTTTCTTT; CDR3 protein: CAWSAARGAFF
D gene: TRBD1; J gene: TRBJ2-7; clone size: -; V gene: TRBV25-1; CDR3 DNA: TGTGCCAGCAGTGATCCCAAGGACAGGGGCTCGGCCTACGAGCAGTACTTC; CDR3 protein: CASSDPKDRGSAYEQYF
D gene: TRBD1; J gene: TRBJ1-1; clone size: -; V gene: TRBV5-6; CDR3 DNA: TGTGCCAGCAGTTGGGACAGGGGGAACACTGAAGCTTTCTTT; CDR3 protein: CASSWDRGNTEAFF
D gene: TRBD1; J gene: TRBJ2-7; clone size: few; V gene: TRBV4-3; CDR3 DNA: TGCGCCAGCAGCCAAGATCTGGGGGACAGGGCCGAGCAGTACTTC; CDR3 protein: CASSQDLGDRAEQYF
D gene: -; J gene: TRBJ2-2; clone size: -; V gene: TRBV29-1; CDR3 DNA: TGCAGCGTTGAGCAGGGGCAGGGCGCCGGGGAGCTGTTTTTT; CDR3 protein: CSVEQGQGAGELFF
D gene: TRBD1; J gene: TRBJ2-2; clone size: many; V gene: TRBV7-6; CDR3 DNA: TGTGCCAGCAGCTTGAGAGGGGGCGCGGGGGAGCTGTTTTTT; CDR3 protein: CASSLRGGAGELFF